Described below is a single T cell receptor (beta chain) sequence and its context. The antigen is undetermined. V lost 6 bases to trimming and J lost 3 bases, with 15 bases between them. The CDR3 is 14 residues long. The germline V gene has CDR1 SGHVS and CDR2 FQNEAQ. The sample comes from a study of cytomegalovirus exposure and HLA in healthy donors. General study points: Compared with the roughly 730-donor mean, an Asian-associated ancestry cluster reportedly had fewer N-insertions, according to a later analysis. According to the study, around 180 TCR beta chains were cytomegalovirus-associated. Earlier analysis looked at TCR beta V segments, and most were productive about 90% or about 30% of the time. There were a few CMV-associated chains whose specificity for CMV antigens was confirmed in vitro.

PCR amplification relied on 60 Vbeta primers (plus 13 Jbeta primers). The repertoire was sequenced with immunoSEQ multiplex PCR; TCRdb's copy has only in-frame clones and lacks some. The sample lists 150,000 to 200,000 clones; around 80% were seen once. V and J are TRBV7-8 and TRBJ2-7; no firm D call. Sequencing was done on a sample of PBMCs. The clonotype comes from a woman aged 25 to 39 in good health and CMV-seropositive. The CDR3 DNA follows: TGTGCCAGCAGGACAACACGAACCAGCTACGAGCAGTACTTC. This encodes CASRTTRTSYEQYF.